A selection of T cell receptor beta chains follows, all from one sample in a study of shared clonotypes between healthy human individuals. The table came from immunoSEQ multiplex PCR; TCRdb's copy has only in-frame clones and leaves some out. The repertoire has 2 million to 2.5 million clones, over 90% of them found once; the top ten carry about 0.39%. The sequenced sample was naive CD4+ T cells from PBMCs. These receptors were collected from a man between 18 and 29 years old in good health. Some clones in this sample may be carry-over from other donors' samples. The CDR3 runs from the conserved cysteine through the conserved F or W. Fields, in order: J gene, V gene, CDR3 protein.

>TRBJ2-1|TRBV19
CASKARFLNEQFF
>TRBJ2-7|TRBV28
CASSSSSGDSYEQYF
>TRBJ1-2|TRBV28
CASSFLNGGTGIIGANYGYTF
>TRBJ2-7|TRBV28
CASSRGQALQEQYF
>TRBJ1-2|TRBV7-2
CASSRDRGWSGYTF
>TRBJ2-3|TRBV28
CASSTDTQYF
>TRBJ2-7|TRBV28
CASSLAGAVQYF
>TRBJ1-1|TRBV28
CASSSQGLGRAEAFF
>TRBJ1-2|TRBV7-9
CASSLQGYGYTF
>TRBJ2-1|TRBV7-3
CASSQLAGGVNEQFF
>TRBJ2-7|TRBV28
CASNEYSGTSGGDNAMRYF
>TRBJ1-5|TRBV6-5
CASSEDQSNQPQHF
>TRBJ1-1|TRBV2
CASTLMNTEAFF
>TRBJ2-7|TRBV5-1
CASSPRRGLAGGFEQYF
>TRBJ2-7|TRBV2
CASSLLGGTGSYEQYF
>TRBJ2-5|TRBV10-1
CASSASQETQYF
>TRBJ2-5|TRBV6-5
CASSYTPRGSVTQYF
>TRBJ1-5|TRBV27
CASRPGTGGNQPQHF
>TRBJ1-2|TRBV19
CASSIDLYPDREDGYTF
>TRBJ2-7|TRBV7-2
CASSPLGYEQYF
>TRBJ2-5|TRBV10-3
CAISESRGASQETQYF
>TRBJ2-7|TRBV5-1
CASSFDSARGEQYF
>TRBJ1-2|TRBV29-1
CSVGSQTGYYGYTF
>TRBJ2-5|TRBV2
CASSKTSGREETQYF
>TRBJ1-1|TRBV7-9
CASSLVGDTEAFF
>TRBJ2-3|TRBV11-2
CASSFHSGTDTQYF
>TRBJ2-3|TRBV30
CAWRDGGAHYTQYF
>TRBJ1-2|TRBV6-5
CASSLTGGRGYTF
>TRBJ2-5|TRBV9
CASSVGGGQETQYF
>TRBJ2-1|TRBV4-1
CASSQEWRESNEQFF
>TRBJ1-6|TRBV5-6
CASSSGTTASPLHF
>TRBJ2-2|TRBV6-8
CASLTVAAGTGELFF
>TRBJ2-1|TRBV10-3
CAISQGVGNEQFF
>TRBJ2-5|TRBV29-1
CSVVPPHNRGSETQYF
>TRBJ2-3|TRBV7-9
CASSPSFLSGDTQYF
>TRBJ2-1|TRBV28
CASRRSGTGRRNEQFF
>TRBJ1-1|TRBV9
CASSVLDRVDTEAFF
>TRBJ2-7|TRBV5-6
CASSLLGEFEQYF
>TRBJ2-6|TRBV18
CASSPRATGGTGANVLTF
>TRBJ1-4|TRBV5-1
CASSYEGSREKLFF